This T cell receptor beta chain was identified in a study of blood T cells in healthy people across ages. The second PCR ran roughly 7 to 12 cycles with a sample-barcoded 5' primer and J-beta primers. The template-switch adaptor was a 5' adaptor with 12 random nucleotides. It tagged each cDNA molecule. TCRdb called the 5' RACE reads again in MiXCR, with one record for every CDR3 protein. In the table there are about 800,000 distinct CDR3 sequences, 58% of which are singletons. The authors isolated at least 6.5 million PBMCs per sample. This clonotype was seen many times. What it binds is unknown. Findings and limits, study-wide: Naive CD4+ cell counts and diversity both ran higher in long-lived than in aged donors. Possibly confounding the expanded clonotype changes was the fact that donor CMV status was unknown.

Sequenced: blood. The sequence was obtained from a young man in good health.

The CDR3 sequence is CSAITGGAETQYF. The CDR3 DNA reads TGCAGTGCCATCACGGGGGGGGCGGAGACCCAGTACTTC. The J gene is TRBJ2-5, the V gene TRBV20-1; 8 positions match TRBD2. Germline CDR1 reads DFQATT; CDR2 reads SNEGSKA (reference sequence). Trimming removed 6 bases from V and 5 bases from J; junction bases left unmatched: 8. CDR3 length: 13 amino acids.